These T cell receptor beta chains were read from a single sample in a study of post-analysis software for immune sequencing data. TCRdb itself ran the PCR reads through MiXCR, one entry per CDR3 protein. The sample holds 600,000 to 700,000 distinct CDR3 sequences, roughly three fifths seen once. The sample consisted of blood. The source of these receptors is a girl aged 2-9 years with multiple sclerosis. CDR3s include the opening cysteine and the closing phenylalanine or tryptophan. The D gene is left open where the match is weak. Clone size appears in some rows only: once, few, many, or a class for an expanded clone.

few,.,TRBV10-3,TRBJ2-1,CAISESEKHNEQFF,TGTGCCATCAGTGAGTCGGAGAAGCACAATGAGCAGTTCTTC
few,.,TRBV6-5,TRBJ2-3,CASSYGGPDTQYF,TGTGCCAGCAGTTACGGGGGGCCGGATACGCAGTATTTT
.,.,TRBV5-1,TRBJ2-7,CASSTYEGEQYF,TGCGCCAGCAGCACGTACGAGGGCGAGCAGTACTTC
.,TRBD2,TRBV11-1,TRBJ2-7,CASSLLRGAHYEQYF,TGTGCCAGCAGCTTATTGCGGGGGGCTCACTACGAGCAGTACTTC
once,.,TRBV5-1,TRBJ1-5,CASSAEGNEPQHF,TGCGCCAGCAGCGCCGAGGGGAATGAGCCCCAGCATTTT
.,.,TRBV14,TRBJ2-5,CASSQESDETQYF,TGTGCCAGCAGCCAAGAAAGCGATGAGACCCAGTACTTC
.,.,TRBV15,TRBJ1-4,CATSREYRATNEKLFF,TGTGCCACCAGCAGAGAGTACAGGGCAACTAATGAAAAACTGTTTTTT
few,.,TRBV5-1,TRBJ2-7,CASSFSSGKAYEQYF,TGCGCCAGCAGCTTCTCGTCAGGGAAAGCCTACGAGCAGTACTTC
.,.,TRBV2,TRBJ2-6,CATRRGGPGANVLTF,TGTGCCACCAGACGAGGCGGCCCTGGGGCCAACGTCCTGACTTTC
few,.,TRBV7-2,TRBJ2-1,CASSLQTGGGPRNEQFF,TGTGCCAGCAGCCTTCAAACCGGTGGAGGGCCAAGGAATGAGCAGTTCTTC
.,.,TRBV4-3,TRBJ1-2,CASSQELSGGYGYTF,TGCGCCAGCAGCCAAGAGTTATCCGGGGGCTATGGCTACACCTTC
.,.,TRBV29-1,TRBJ2-3,CSVVGTPSGDTQYF,TGCAGCGTTGTCGGGACTCCGAGCGGGGATACGCAGTATTTT
.,TRBD2,TRBV12-3/TRBV12-4,TRBJ2-1,CASSRSGGSNEQFF,TGTGCCAGCAGTCGAAGCGGGGGGAGCAATGAGCAGTTCTTC
few,TRBD1,TRBV5-1,TRBJ1-6,CASSPTGGNSPLHF,TGCGCCAGCAGCCCGACAGGGGGCAATTCACCCCTCCACTTT
few,.,TRBV7-2,TRBJ2-3,CASSLGGRPDTQYF,TGTGCCAGCAGCTTGGGGGGGCGCCCAGATACGCAGTATTTT
.,.,TRBV7-2,TRBJ2-1,CASSAAQGLYNEQFF,TGTGCCAGCAGCGCCGCACAGGGTCTCTACAATGAGCAGTTCTTC
.,.,TRBV10-3,TRBJ2-1,CAISIQEYNEQFF,TGTGCCATCAGTATACAGGAGTACAATGAGCAGTTCTTC
.,TRBD2,TRBV5-1,TRBJ2-1,CASSERDSLTYNEQFF,TGCGCCAGCAGCGAGCGGGACTCCCTCACCTACAATGAGCAGTTCTTC
few,TRBD1,TRBV5-1,TRBJ2-7,CASSVHGTGLDEQYF,TGCGCCAGCAGCGTGCATGGGACAGGCTTGGACGAGCAGTACTTC
few,.,TRBV5-6,TRBJ1-5,CASSPSRDQPQHF,TGTGCCAGCAGCCCGTCCCGGGATCAGCCCCAGCATTTT
.,.,TRBV20-1,TRBJ1-2,CSALRQDTYGYTF,TGCAGTGCTTTAAGACAGGATACCTATGGCTACACCTTC
.,.,TRBV3-1,TRBJ2-5,CASTLQDQETQYF,TGTGCCAGCACCCTACAGGACCAAGAGACCCAGTACTTC
.,TRBD1,TRBV12-3/TRBV12-4,TRBJ1-4,CASRTMDRELFF,TGTGCCAGCAGGACAATGGACAGGGAACTGTTTTTT
.,.,TRBV29-1,TRBJ1-4,CSVEEAGAEKLFF,TGCAGCGTTGAAGAAGCGGGGGCAGAAAAACTGTTTTTT
once,.,TRBV5-1,TRBJ2-7,CASSPDGSSYNEQYF,TGCGCCAGCAGCCCTGACGGTAGCTCCTACAATGAGCAGTACTTC
.,.,TRBV15,TRBJ1-6,CATGGTPRGSPLHF,TGTGCCACCGGCGGGACTCCTCGGGGATCACCCCTCCACTTT
.,.,TRBV28,TRBJ2-3,CASSAYRDSTDTQYF,TGTGCCAGCAGTGCATACCGGGACAGCACAGATACGCAGTATTTT
.,TRBD1,TRBV6-4,TRBJ1-5,CASRGTGGRIGQPQHF,TGTGCCAGCAGGGGGACAGGGGGCCGAATAGGTCAGCCCCAGCATTTT
few,.,TRBV20-1,TRBJ2-7,CSAAGDRGNHEQYF,TGCAGTGCGGCCGGTGACAGAGGAAACCACGAGCAGTACTTC
.,.,TRBV12-3/TRBV12-4,TRBJ1-2,CASSFWEVDGYTF,TGTGCCAGCAGTTTCTGGGAGGTGGATGGCTACACCTTC
few,TRBD2,TRBV20-1,TRBJ2-3,CSAPGTSSTDTQYF,TGCAGTGCTCCCGGGACTAGCTCCACAGATACGCAGTATTTT
.,TRBD2,TRBV7-2,TRBJ2-3,CASSLPPGLAGADTQYF,TGTGCCAGTAGCTTACCCCCCGGACTAGCGGGGGCAGATACGCAGTATTTT
.,TRBD2,TRBV7-2,TRBJ2-1,CASSSLSGAPYNEQFF,TGTGCCAGCAGCTCCCTTAGCGGGGCCCCCTACAATGAGCAGTTCTTC
few,TRBD1,TRBV12-3/TRBV12-4,TRBJ1-2,CASSLGGGAGGYTF,TGTGCCAGCAGTTTAGGAGGGGGCGCCGGTGGCTACACCTTC
.,TRBD2,TRBV5-8,TRBJ2-1,CASSLPGTSGRNEQFF,TGTGCCAGCAGCTTGCCCGGGACTAGCGGGAGGAATGAGCAGTTCTTC
.,.,TRBV20-1,TRBJ1-2,CSARDIISEGSSNYGYTF,TGCAGTGCTAGAGATATCATCTCGGAGGGCTCTTCTAACTATGGCTACACCTTC